A selection of T cell receptor beta chains follows, all from one sample in a study of Graves' ophthalmopathy and Graves' hyperthyroidism. TCRdb independently ran MiXCR on the multiplex PCR reads; one entry per CDR3 protein. The sample consists of more than 300,000 distinct CDR3 sequences, about 18% of them appearing once. Material for sequencing was peripheral blood. All receptors come from an adult woman with stable Graves' hyperthyroidism. CDR3s include the opening cysteine and the closing phenylalanine or tryptophan. The order of the fields is J gene, D gene, clone size, V gene, CDR3 protein, CDR3 DNA. The D gene is left open where the match is weak. A clone size is listed for some rows: how often the clone was seen (once, few, many), or a class if it is expanded.

>TRBJ1-1|TRBD1|many|TRBV5-6
CASSLQGTQLHTEAFF
TGTGCCAGCAGTTTACAGGGGACACAACTACACACTGAAGCTTTCTTT
>TRBJ2-7|NA|many|TRBV7-8
CASSSPTVEQYF
TGTGCCAGCAGCTCCCCCACGGTCGAGCAGTACTTC
>TRBJ1-6|NA|many|TRBV27
CASSLEGYPDSPLHF
TGTGCCAGCAGTTTGGAGGGCTATCCCGATTCACCCCTCCACTTT
>TRBJ2-7|TRBD1|many|TRBV9
CASSVGPTGDFYEQYF
TGTGCCAGCAGCGTAGGCCCGACAGGGGATTTTTACGAGCAGTACTTC
>TRBJ2-7|NA|many|TRBV2
CASGASRYEQYF
TGTGCCAGCGGGGCTAGTAGGTACGAGCAGTACTTC
>TRBJ2-2|NA|many|TRBV29-1
CSGCTAAGTGELFF
TGCAGCGGATGTACGGCTGCGGGGACCGGGGAGCTGTTTTTT
>TRBJ1-5|NA|many|TRBV2
CASSIGVIQPQHF
TGTGCCAGCAGTATCGGGGTTATTCAGCCCCAGCATTTT
>TRBJ2-7|NA|many|TRBV6-1
CASSQSGGRYEQYF
TGTGCCAGCAGTCAGTCAGGAGGGCGTTACGAGCAGTACTTC
>TRBJ2-2|TRBD1|NA|TRBV28
CASSSYSGTGVLGELFF
TGTGCCAGCAGTTCCTACTCCGGGACAGGGGTTTTAGGGGAGCTGTTTTTT
>TRBJ1-3|NA|NA|TRBV5-1
CASSLQGMSGNTIYF
TGCGCCAGCAGCTTGCAGGGGATGTCTGGAAACACCATATATTTT
>TRBJ2-7|NA|many|TRBV20-1
CSATVPGSHSYEQYF
TGCAGTGCTACGGTGCCGGGATCCCACTCCTACGAGCAGTACTTC
>TRBJ2-2|NA|NA|TRBV25-1
CDSSVGRYTGELFF
TGTGACAGCAGCGTGGGACGGTACACCGGGGAGCTGTTTTTT
>TRBJ2-1|TRBD2|few|TRBV6-2/TRBV6-3
CASSPFSGSMYNEQFF
TGTGCCAGCAGCCCATTTAGCGGGAGTATGTACAATGAGCAGTTCTTC
>TRBJ2-7|NA|few|TRBV20-1
CSARDPLGLAGKPPYEQYF
TGCAGTGCTAGAGATCCCCTGGGCTTGGCGGGAAAACCGCCGTACGAGCAGTACTTC
>TRBJ1-1|TRBD1|many|TRBV19
CASRHDRGRTEAFF
TGTGCCAGTCGCCATGACAGGGGGAGGACTGAAGCTTTCTTT
>TRBJ1-2|TRBD1|many|TRBV27
CASSFSGQVYGYTF
TGTGCCAGCAGTTTTTCGGGACAGGTCTATGGCTACACCTTC
>TRBJ2-7|TRBD2|few|TRBV11-2
CASSLREREFLLSYEQYF
TGTGCCAGCAGCTTAAGGGAGCGGGAGTTCCTCCTCTCCTACGAGCAGTACTTC
>TRBJ1-1|NA|many|TRBV7-8
CASSFDQNTEAFF
TGTGCCAGCAGCTTTGACCAGAACACTGAAGCTTTCTTT
>TRBJ2-7|TRBD1|many|TRBV4-1
CASSHVPGQGYEQYF
TGCGCCAGCAGCCACGTTCCGGGACAGGGCTACGAGCAGTACTTC
>TRBJ1-2|NA|NA|TRBV2
CASSEQGSQYGYTF
TGTGCCAGCAGTGAACAGGGAAGTCAGTATGGCTACACCTTC
>TRBJ1-2|TRBD1|once|TRBV28
CASSSGQGFRGYTF
TGTGCCAGCAGTTCCGGACAGGGGTTTCGCGGCTACACCTTC
>TRBJ1-2|TRBD1|many|TRBV29-1
CSAGGTATNYGYTF
TGCAGCGCCGGTGGGACAGCCACTAACTATGGCTACACCTTC
>TRBJ1-2|TRBD1|many|TRBV7-2
CASSLGGARGHNGYTF
TGTGCCAGCAGCTTAGGGGGAGCCAGGGGGCATAATGGCTACACCTTC
>TRBJ1-5|TRBD1|many|TRBV7-2
CASSSQGDQPQHF
TGTGCCAGCAGCTCACAGGGGGATCAGCCCCAGCATTTT
>TRBJ2-7|NA|NA|TRBV6-5
CASSYGQGNEQYF
TGTGCCAGCAGTTACGGGCAGGGTAACGAGCAGTACTTC
>TRBJ2-5|NA|many|TRBV4-1
CASSQDEGRETQYF
TGCGCCAGCAGCCAAGACGAGGGGAGAGAGACCCAGTACTTC
>TRBJ2-5|TRBD2|NA|TRBV9
CASSVELAEETQYF
TGTGCCAGCAGCGTAGAACTAGCGGAAGAGACCCAGTACTTC
>TRBJ2-6|NA|many|TRBV29-1
CSVLGESGANVLTF
TGCAGCGTGCTTGGGGAGTCTGGGGCCAACGTCCTGACTTTC
>TRBJ2-7|TRBD2|many|TRBV20-1
CSATRGDSSYEQYF
TGCAGTGCCACGCGGGGGGACTCCTCCTACGAGCAGTACTTC
>TRBJ1-1|TRBD1|once|TRBV20-1
CSARQGQAMNTEAFF
TGCAGTGCTAGGCAGGGACAGGCAATGAACACTGAAGCTTTCTTT
>TRBJ1-5|NA|many|TRBV29-1
CSVSTGTVSNQPQHF
TGCAGCGTTTCCACCGGGACCGTTAGCAATCAGCCCCAGCATTTT
>TRBJ2-7|TRBD2|many|TRBV7-8
CASSEREAYEQYF
TGTGCCAGCAGCGAGCGGGAAGCCTACGAGCAGTACTTC
>TRBJ2-1|NA|NA|TRBV10-3
CAISDRVAGNNEQFF
TGTGCCATCAGTGATCGGGTCGCGGGAAACAATGAGCAGTTCTTC
>TRBJ1-2|NA|many|TRBV30
CAWNPGTWDGYTF
TGTGCCTGGAATCCGGGGACCTGGGATGGCTACACCTTC
>TRBJ2-7|TRBD1|many|TRBV28
CASSAFRDSTFYEQYF
TGTGCCAGCAGTGCCTTCCGGGACAGCACGTTCTACGAGCAGTACTTC
>TRBJ1-1|NA|many|TRBV4-3
CASSQDVSTINTEAFF
TGCGCCAGCAGCCAGGACGTGAGTACTATAAACACTGAAGCTTTCTTT
>TRBJ1-5|NA|many|TRBV19
CASSIGPQPQHF
TGTGCCAGTAGCATTGGGCCCCAGCCCCAGCATTTT
>TRBJ2-5|TRBD2|many|TRBV5-1
CASSLAGGLAGGEETQYF
TGCGCCAGCAGCTTGGCCGGGGGACTAGCGGGGGGAGAGGAGACCCAGTACTTC
>TRBJ1-1|NA|many|TRBV13
CASSKGHEAFF
TGTGCCAGCAGCAAGGGACATGAGGCTTTCTTT
>TRBJ1-1|NA|many|TRBV6-1
CASSANLGNTEAFF
TGTGCCAGCAGTGCGAATCTGGGGAACACTGAAGCTTTCTTT
>TRBJ1-1|NA|many|TRBV30
CAWSPTGHPNTEAFF
TGTGCCTGGAGTCCGACGGGACACCCGAACACTGAAGCTTTCTTT
>TRBJ2-7|TRBD2|NA|TRBV11-1
CASSLPTGTNTYEQYF
TGTGCCAGCAGCCTTCCGACCGGGACTAACACCTACGAGCAGTACTTC
>TRBJ2-7|TRBD2|many|TRBV10-3
CAISAQTSGRGVGQYF
TGTGCCATCAGTGCCCAGACTAGCGGGAGAGGCGTTGGGCAGTACTTC
>TRBJ2-5|TRBD2|few|TRBV5-1
CASKRDSETQYF
TGCGCCAGCAAGCGGGATAGCGAGACCCAGTACTTC
>TRBJ1-1|TRBD1|many|TRBV6-2/TRBV6-3
CASSYAYRGRRTEAFF
TGTGCCAGCAGTTACGCATACAGGGGGCGTAGGACTGAAGCTTTCTTT
>TRBJ2-7|TRBD1|many|TRBV4-3
CASSPSAGGIYEQYF
TGCGCCAGCAGCCCCTCGGCAGGGGGTATATACGAGCAGTACTTC
>TRBJ1-5|NA|many|TRBV20-1
CSASSVRVSVNQPQHF
TGCAGTGCTTCAAGCGTGAGGGTTTCGGTTAATCAGCCCCAGCATTTT
>TRBJ2-5|NA|many|TRBV7-2
CASSLNRGAETQYF
TGTGCCAGCAGCCTTAATAGGGGCGCAGAGACCCAGTACTTC
>TRBJ2-5|TRBD1|many|TRBV28
CASSGTGQGETQYF
TGTGCCAGCAGTGGGACAGGCCAGGGAGAGACCCAGTACTTC
>TRBJ2-5|NA|many|TRBV6-1
CASAPILETQYF
TGTGCCAGCGCACCGATCTTAGAGACCCAGTACTTC
>TRBJ2-5|NA|NA|TRBV24-1
CATSGTEETQYF
TGTGCCACCAGTGGGACAGAAGAGACCCAGTACTTC
>TRBJ1-1|NA|few|TRBV4-3
CASSQGVSTINTEAFF
TGCGCCAGCAGCCAGGGCGTGAGTACTATAAACACTGAAGCTTTCTTT
>TRBJ2-7|TRBD2|few|TRBV20-1
CSARSRRERDSSNEQYF
TGCAGTGCTAGATCTCGACGTGAGCGGGATTCCTCCAACGAGCAGTACTTC
>TRBJ2-7|NA|many|TRBV18
CASSPSDSPLQYF
TGTGCCAGCTCACCATCAGACTCACCCCTCCAGTACTTC
>TRBJ2-7|NA|many|TRBV6-1
CASKSGRVGSYEQYF
TGTGCCAGCAAATCAGGCAGGGTCGGATCCTACGAGCAGTACTTC